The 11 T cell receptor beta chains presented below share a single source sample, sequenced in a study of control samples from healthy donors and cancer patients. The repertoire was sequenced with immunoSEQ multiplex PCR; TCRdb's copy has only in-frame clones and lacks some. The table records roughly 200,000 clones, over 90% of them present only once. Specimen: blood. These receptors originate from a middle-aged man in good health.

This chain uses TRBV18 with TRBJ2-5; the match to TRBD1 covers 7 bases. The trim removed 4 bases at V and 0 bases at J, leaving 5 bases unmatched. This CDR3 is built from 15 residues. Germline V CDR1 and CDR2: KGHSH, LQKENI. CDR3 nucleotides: TGTGCCAGCTCACAAAACAGGGGAGACCAAGAGACCCAGTACTTC. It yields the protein CASSQNRGDQETQYF.

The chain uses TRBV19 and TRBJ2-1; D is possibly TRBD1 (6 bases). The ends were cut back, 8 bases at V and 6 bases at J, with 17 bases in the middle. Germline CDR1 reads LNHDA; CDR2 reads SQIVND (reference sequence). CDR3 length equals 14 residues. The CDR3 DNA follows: TGTGCCAGTCGGCCTCGACAGGTCTTCAATGAGCAGTTCTTC. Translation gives CASRPRQVFNEQFF.

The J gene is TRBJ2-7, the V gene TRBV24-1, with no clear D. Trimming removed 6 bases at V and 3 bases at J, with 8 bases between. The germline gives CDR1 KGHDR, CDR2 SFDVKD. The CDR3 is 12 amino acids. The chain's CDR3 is CATSFDNYEQYF. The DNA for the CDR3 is TGTGCCACCAGTTTCGACAACTACGAGCAGTACTTC.

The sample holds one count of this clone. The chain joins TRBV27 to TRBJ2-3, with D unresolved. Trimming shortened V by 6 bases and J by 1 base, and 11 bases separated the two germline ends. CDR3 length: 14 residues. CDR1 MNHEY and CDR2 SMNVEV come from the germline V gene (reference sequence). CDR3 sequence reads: CASSKVMGTDTQYF. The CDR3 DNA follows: TGTGCCAGCAGCAAAGTTATGGGCACAGATACGCAGTATTTT.

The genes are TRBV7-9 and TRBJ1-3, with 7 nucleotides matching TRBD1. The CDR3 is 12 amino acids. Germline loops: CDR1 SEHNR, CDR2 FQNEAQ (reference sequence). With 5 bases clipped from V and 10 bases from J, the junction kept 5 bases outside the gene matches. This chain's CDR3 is CASSRQGETIYF. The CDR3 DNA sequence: TGTGCCAGCAGCCGACAGGGAGAAACCATATATTTT.

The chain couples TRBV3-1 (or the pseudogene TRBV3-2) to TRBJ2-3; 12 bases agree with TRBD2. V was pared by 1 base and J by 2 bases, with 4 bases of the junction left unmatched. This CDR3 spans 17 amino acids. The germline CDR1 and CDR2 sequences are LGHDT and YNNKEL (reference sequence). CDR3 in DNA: TGTGCCAGCAGCCAAGGACTAGCGGGGGCCAACACAGATACGCAGTATTTT. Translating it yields CASSQGLAGANTDTQYF.

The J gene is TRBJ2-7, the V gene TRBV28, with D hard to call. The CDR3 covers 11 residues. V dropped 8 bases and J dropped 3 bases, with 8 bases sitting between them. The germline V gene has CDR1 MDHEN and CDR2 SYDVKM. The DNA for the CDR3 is TGTGCCAGCCGCCAAAACTACGAGCAGTACTTC. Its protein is CASRQNYEQYF.

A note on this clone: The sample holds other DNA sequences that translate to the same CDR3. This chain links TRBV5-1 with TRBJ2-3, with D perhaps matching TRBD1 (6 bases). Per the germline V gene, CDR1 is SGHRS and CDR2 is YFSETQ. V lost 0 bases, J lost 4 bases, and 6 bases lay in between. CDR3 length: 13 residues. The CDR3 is CASSLDRADTQYF. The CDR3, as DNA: TGCGCCAGCAGCTTGGACAGGGCAGATACGCAGTATTTT.

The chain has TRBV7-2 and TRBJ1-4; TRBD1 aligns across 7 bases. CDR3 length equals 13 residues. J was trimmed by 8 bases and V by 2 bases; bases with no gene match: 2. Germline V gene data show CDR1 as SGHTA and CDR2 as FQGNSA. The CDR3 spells CASSLRGPEKLFF. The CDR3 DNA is TGTGCCAGCAGCTTAAGGGGGCCAGAAAAACTGTTTTTT.

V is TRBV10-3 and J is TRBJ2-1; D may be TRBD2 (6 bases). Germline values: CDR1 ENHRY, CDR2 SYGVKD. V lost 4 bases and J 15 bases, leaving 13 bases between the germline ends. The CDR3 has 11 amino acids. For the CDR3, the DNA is TGTGCCATCAGTGGGGAGCGGGTTTGGTTCTTC. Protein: CAISGERVWFF.

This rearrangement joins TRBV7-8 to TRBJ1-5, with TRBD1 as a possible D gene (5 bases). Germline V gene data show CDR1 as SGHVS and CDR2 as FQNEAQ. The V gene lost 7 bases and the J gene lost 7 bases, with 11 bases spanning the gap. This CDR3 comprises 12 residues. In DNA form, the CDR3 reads TGTGCCAGCACCCAGGGTGTACAGCCCCAGCATTTT. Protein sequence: CASTQGVQPQHF.